This T cell receptor (beta chain) was retrieved from a study of regulatory T cells in long-lasting Graves disease. Study-wide findings and caveats: Shared public clonotypes totalled 2,500 to 3,500 in persistent patients, compared with about 930 in new patients.

Arm-PCR with iRepertoire HTBI primers amplified the CDR3 regions for these TCR beta libraries. TCRdb reprocessed the multiplex PCR reads with MiXCR, giving one entry per CDR3 protein. The table records roughly 490,000 distinct CDR3 sequences, 22% of them present only once. This clonotype has a count of ten or more. Its antigen is currently unknown. As for time point: persistent/refractory GD, antithyroid drugs over 5 years with positive TRAb. PBMC-derived RNA was used for the TCR library. Around 9.8 milliliters of peripheral blood were taken and placed in EDTA tubes. V was clipped by 2 bases and J by 7 bases, with 8 bases between them. The germline V gene has CDR1 GTSNPN and CDR2 SVGIG (reference sequence). CDR3 length equals 12 residues.

The J gene is TRBJ1-4, the V gene TRBV30; D is perhaps TRBD1 (5 bases). Sequenced material: peripheral blood mononuclear cells (PBMCs), taken when the disease was refractory, from a patient treated with antithyroid drugs. The source is a female donor with Graves disease. The CDR3 here is CAWSSQGEKLFF. The CDR3 DNA is TGTGCCTGGAGTTCTCAGGGTGAAAAACTGTTTTTT.